This paragraph reports one T cell receptor (beta chain). The sample originates from a study of blood T cell repertoires in COVID-19. Background on the study: Samples representing acute and convalescent COVID-19 were sourced from the United States, Italy and Spain.

How the authors handled the data: Amplification with reference gene primers provided the estimates of nucleated cell counts. Assay: immunoSEQ multiplex PCR; the TCRdb copy retains only in-frame clones and omits some. D and trimming were read from the DNA, whereas the V and J calls and clone size are those reported in that table. The sample yields about 200,000 clones, 75% to 85% seen once. The CDR3 is 12 amino acids. Trimming pared 7 bases from V and 5 bases from J, leaving 11 bases between. CDR1 is MGHDK, CDR2 SYGVNS, per germline. The genes are TRBV25-1 and TRBJ1-1; D not certain. The source material was peripheral blood. The receptor was isolated from an elderly woman with COVID-19, enrolled during active disease. The CDR3 DNA sequence: TGTGCCAGCAAAGGAGGTATTACTGAAGCTTTCTTT. It is translated as CASKGGITEAFF. The full variable domain, with the rest looked up from reference TRBV25-1 and TRBJ1-1, is EADIYQTPRYLVIGTGKKITLECSQTMGHDKMYWYQQDPGMELHLIHYSYGVNSTEKGDLSSESTVSRIRTEHFPLTLESARPSHTSQYLCASKGGITEAFFGQGTRLTVV.